These 14 T cell receptor beta chains share one sample of origin, sequenced in a study of T cell responses to AZD1222 COVID-19 vaccine. Only in-frame clones appear in the TCRdb table, and some are missing; sequencing was by immunoSEQ multiplex PCR. The table has roughly 85,000 clones, about 86% seen once; the top ten hold 5.5% to 8%. This specimen was peripheral blood, taken on day 0 of AZD1222 vaccination. Every receptor here comes from an adult in good health.

This clone appeared a single time. The rearrangement joins TRBV7-2 to TRBJ1-2; tentatively, D is TRBD1 (6 bases). V was pared by 4 bases and J by 0 bases, with 9 bases between. Germline V lookup: CDR1 SGHTA, CDR2 FQGNSA. The CDR3 runs to 14 residues. CDR3: CASSSGQTNYGYTF. CDR3 DNA sequence: TGTGCCAGCAGCTCCGGACAGACTAACTATGGCTACACCTTC.

The chain combines TRBV27 with TRBJ1-1, with 8 bases identical to TRBD1. The CDR3 length is 13 residues. Germline CDR1 and CDR2: MNHEY and SMNVEV (reference sequence). After removal of 5 bases from V and 7 bases from J, the junction contained 6 bases not matched to a gene. This CDR3 is CASSTQGAYEAFF. The CDR3 nucleotides are TGTGCCAGCAGTACTCAGGGGGCGTATGAAGCTTTCTTT.

This clone came up once. The chain has TRBV4-1 and TRBJ1-2; TRBD1 matches 7 bases. V lost 2 bases and J lost 2; bases outside the gene matches: 14. From germline, CDR1 is MGHRA and CDR2 YSYEKL. The CDR3 loop spans 18 amino acids. The CDR3: CASSQPRQGGRSNYGYTF. DNA of the CDR3: TGCGCCAGCAGCCAACCTCGACAGGGTGGACGGTCCAACTATGGCTACACCTTC.

The V gene is TRBV28, the J gene TRBJ1-5; D remains unclear. This CDR3 has 12 amino acids. With 4 bases removed from V and 10 bases from J, the gap between germline ends came to 11 bases. Germline loops: CDR1 MDHEN, CDR2 SYDVKM. CDR3 DNA: TGTGCCAGCAGTTCGACGGGATCTCCCCAGCATTTT. Translated, it gives CASSSTGSPQHF.

V usage is TRBV19 and J usage is TRBJ1-5; 10 nucleotides agree with TRBD1. This CDR3 has 15 amino acids. CDR1 and CDR2 from the germline V gene are LNHDA and SQIVND (reference sequence). V was pared by 5 bases and J by 6 bases, with 7 bases of the junction left unmatched. Here the CDR3 reads CASSLMDRGTQPQHF. The CDR3 DNA is TGTGCCAGTAGTTTGATGGACAGGGGGACTCAGCCCCAGCATTTT.

This chain joins TRBV28 and TRBJ1-6; D unresolved. Trimming pared 6 bases from V and 7 bases from J, leaving 16 bases between. Germline values: CDR1 MDHEN, CDR2 SYDVKM. This CDR3 comprises 15 residues. CDR3 nucleotide sequence: TGTGCCAGCAGCCTCGCCCGGGCACACAATTCACCCCTCCACTTT. It translates to CASSLARAHNSPLHF.

This chain links TRBV5-5 with TRBJ2-1; TRBD1 agrees at 10 bases. The CDR3 extends over 16 amino acids. V was pared by 2 bases and J by 12 bases, with 14 bases of the junction left unmatched. Germline V gene sequence: CDR1 SGHKS, CDR2 YYEKEE (reference sequence). The CDR3 spells CASSFPGTGAGNVQFF. For the CDR3, the DNA is TGTGCCAGCAGCTTCCCGGGGACAGGGGCGGGTAACGTGCAGTTCTTC.

The genes are TRBV5-5 and TRBJ2-5; 10 nucleotides agree with TRBD1. The CDR3 runs to 16 residues. CDR1 SGHKS and CDR2 YYEKEE come from the germline V gene (reference sequence). V trimming: 0 bases; J trimming: 2 bases; junction bases outside the gene matches: 4. The CDR3: CASSLGTGGLQETQYF. Written as DNA, the CDR3 is TGTGCCAGCAGCTTGGGGACAGGGGGTTTACAAGAGACCCAGTACTTC.

The V and J genes are TRBV6-5 and TRBJ2-7; no firm D call. Between the trimmed V and J ends, which lost 10 bases and 1 base, there was a span of 11 bases. This CDR3 comprises 12 residues. Germline CDR1 and CDR2: MNHEY and SVGAGI. The CDR3 DNA follows: TGTGCCACCGTCGGCAAATCCTACGAGCAGTACTTC. Its protein is CATVGKSYEQYF.

This clone has a handful of counts. Other DNA sequences within the sample encode an identical CDR3. This chain uses TRBV28 with TRBJ1-1; D might be TRBD1 (5 bases). Trimming left V 6 bases short and J 5 bases short, with 10 bases between. The germline CDR1 and CDR2 sequences are MDHEN and SYDVKM. This CDR3 contains 12 residues. For the CDR3, the DNA is TGTGCCAGCAGACTACAGGTGACTGAAGCTTTCTTT. It yields the protein CASRLQVTEAFF.

The J gene is TRBJ2-7, the V gene TRBV5-4, with D perhaps TRBD2 (6 bases). Trimming cost V 5 bases and J 7 bases, with 19 bases left between them. CDR1 SGHNT and CDR2 YYREEE come from the germline V gene (reference sequence). The CDR3 covers 14 residues. CDR3 coding DNA: TGTGCCAGCAGTTCGACCCCGGGGGTAGGGGAGCAGTACTTC. Protein sequence: CASSSTPGVGEQYF. Based on the CDR3 plus reference TRBV5-4 and TRBJ2-7, the full variable domain is ETGVTQSPTHLIKTRGQQVTLRCSSQSGHNTVSWYQQALGQGPQFIFQYYREEENGRGNFPPRFSGLQFPNYSSELNVNALELDDSALYLCASSSTPGVGEQYFGPGTRLTVT.

This clone was detected a few times. V is TRBV29-1 and J is TRBJ1-2, with 8 positions matching TRBD1. CDR1 and CDR2 from the germline V gene are SQVTM and ANQGSEA. This CDR3 is built from 12 residues. V lost 6 bases to trimming and J lost 7 bases; unmatched junction nucleotides: 7. CDR3 region: CSVATGERGYTF. As DNA, the CDR3 is TGCAGCGTCGCGACAGGGGAGCGTGGCTACACCTTC.

The chain joins TRBV28 to TRBJ1-5, with TRBD1 matching over 8 bases. This CDR3 is 16 amino acids long. Trimming took 3 bases from V and 5 from J; bases not matched to a gene: 9. Germline V CDR1 and CDR2: MDHEN, SYDVKM. The CDR3 nucleotides are TGTGCCAGCAGTTTCGTTTATTGGGGACAGGATCAGCCCCAGCATTTT. Translation gives CASSFVYWGQDQPQHF.

The rearrangement joins TRBV7-9 to TRBJ2-7; 8 bases align to TRBD2. V lost 4 bases, J lost 0 bases, and 2 bases stayed unmatched. CDR3 length equals 14 residues. Germline CDR1 SEHNR, CDR2 FQNEAQ (reference sequence). The DNA for the CDR3 is TGTGCCAGCAGCTATAGCGGGGTCTCCTACGAGCAGTACTTC. Translation gives CASSYSGVSYEQYF.